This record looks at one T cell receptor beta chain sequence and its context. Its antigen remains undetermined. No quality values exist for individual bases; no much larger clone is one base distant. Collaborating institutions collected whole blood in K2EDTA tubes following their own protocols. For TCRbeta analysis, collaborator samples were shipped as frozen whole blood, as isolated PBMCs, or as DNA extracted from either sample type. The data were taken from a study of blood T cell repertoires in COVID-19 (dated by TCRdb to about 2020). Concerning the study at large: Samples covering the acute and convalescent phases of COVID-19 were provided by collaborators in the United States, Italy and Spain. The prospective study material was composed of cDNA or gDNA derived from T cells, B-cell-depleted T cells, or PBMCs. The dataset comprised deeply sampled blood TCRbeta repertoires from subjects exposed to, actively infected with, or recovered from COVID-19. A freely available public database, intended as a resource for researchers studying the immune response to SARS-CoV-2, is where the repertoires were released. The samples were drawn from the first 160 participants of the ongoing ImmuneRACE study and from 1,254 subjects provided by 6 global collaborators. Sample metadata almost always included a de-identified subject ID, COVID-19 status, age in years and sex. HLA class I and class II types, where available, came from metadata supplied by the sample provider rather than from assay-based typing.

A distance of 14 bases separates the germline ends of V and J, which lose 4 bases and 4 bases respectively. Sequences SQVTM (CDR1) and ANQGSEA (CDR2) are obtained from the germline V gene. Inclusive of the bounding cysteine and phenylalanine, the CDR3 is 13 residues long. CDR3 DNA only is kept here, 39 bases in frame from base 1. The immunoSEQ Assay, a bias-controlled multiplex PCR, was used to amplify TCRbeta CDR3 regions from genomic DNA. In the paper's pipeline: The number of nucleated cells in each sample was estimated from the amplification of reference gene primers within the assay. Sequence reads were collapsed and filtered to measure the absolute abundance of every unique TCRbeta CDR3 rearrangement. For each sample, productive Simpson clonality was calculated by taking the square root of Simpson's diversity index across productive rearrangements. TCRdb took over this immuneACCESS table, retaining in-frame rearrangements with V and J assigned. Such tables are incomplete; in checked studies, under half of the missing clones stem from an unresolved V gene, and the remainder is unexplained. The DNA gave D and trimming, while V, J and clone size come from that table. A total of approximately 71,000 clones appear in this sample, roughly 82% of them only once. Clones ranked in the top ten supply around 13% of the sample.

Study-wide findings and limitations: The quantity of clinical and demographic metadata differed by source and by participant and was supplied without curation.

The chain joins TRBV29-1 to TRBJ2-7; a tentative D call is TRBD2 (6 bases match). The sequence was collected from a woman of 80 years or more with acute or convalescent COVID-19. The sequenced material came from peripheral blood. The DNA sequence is TGCAGCGTTGTTACGGGAGAGCAGTACGAGCAGTACTTC. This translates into CSVVTGEQYEQYF.